Below are 19 T cell receptor beta chains sequenced from a single sample in a study of blood T cell repertoires in COVID-19. Repertoires were generated with immunoSEQ multiplex PCR, while TCRdb's copy carries only in-frame clones and drops some. This sample has approximately 210,000 clones, with around 94% found just once. Sequencing was done on a sample of peripheral blood. The receptors derive from a man younger than 40 with COVID-19, enrolled during active disease.

The chain employs TRBV7-3 and TRBJ2-1; 11 nucleotides match TRBD2. CDR3 size: 16 residues. After removal of 2 bases from V and 5 bases from J, the junction contained 5 bases not matched to a gene. Germline lookup yields CDR1 SGHTA and CDR2 FQGTGA. The CDR3 spells CASSLLAGGPHNEQFF. The CDR3 nucleotides read TGTGCCAGCAGCTTATTAGCGGGGGGGCCCCACAATGAGCAGTTCTTC.

The chain combines TRBV5-1 with TRBJ1-6; 7 nucleotides line up with TRBD1. Germline loops: CDR1 SGHRS, CDR2 YFSETQ. The ends lost 4 bases at V and 8 bases at J; junction bases unmatched: 3. This CDR3 contains 13 residues. CDR3 nucleotides: TGCGCCAGCAGCAGGGGACAGTATTCACCCCTCCACTTT. Its protein is CASSRGQYSPLHF.

The V gene is TRBV19, the J gene TRBJ1-1; D remains ambiguous. Germline V gene lookup returns CDR1 LNHDA and CDR2 SQIVND (reference sequence). V gave up 5 bases and J gave up 3 bases, with 10 bases separating them. The CDR3 contains 13 residues. The CDR3 protein is CASSPLLYTEAFF. The CDR3 DNA reads TGTGCCAGTAGTCCTCTTTTATACACTGAAGCTTTCTTT.

Only a few counts were recorded for this clone. The genes are TRBV5-1 and TRBJ2-3; 9 positions match TRBD1. With V trimmed by 3 bases and J by 7 bases, 12 bases remained unmatched. The CDR3 covers 16 residues. Germline CDR1 and CDR2: SGHRS and YFSETQ. CDR3 in amino acids: CASSSPGTGYENTQYF. In nucleotides, the CDR3 is TGCGCCAGCAGCTCCCCCGGGACAGGGTATGAGAATACGCAGTATTTT.

The chain recombines TRBV5-4 with TRBJ1-1; 8 bases align to TRBD1. The junction had 12 bases not matched to a gene; V was cut back by 4 bases and J by 1 base. The CDR3 totals 17 residues. Germline V CDR1 and CDR2: SGHNT, YYREEE (reference sequence). This CDR3 reads CASSAGQARGQNTEAFF. The DNA for the CDR3 is TGTGCCAGCAGCGCGGGACAGGCCCGGGGCCAGAACACTGAAGCTTTCTTT.

This chain links TRBV10-3 with TRBJ2-2; D is possibly TRBD1 (6 bases). This CDR3 comprises 15 residues. Trimming cost V 0 bases and J 6 bases, with 11 bases left between them. Germline CDR1 ENHRY, CDR2 SYGVKD. CDR3 sequence reads: CAISESFQGSGELFF. As DNA, the CDR3 is TGTGCCATCAGTGAGTCTTTTCAGGGGTCCGGGGAGCTGTTTTTT.

The V and J genes are TRBV5-5 and TRBJ2-4, with a tentative D call TRBD1 (6 bases). Trimming removed 2 bases at V and 14 bases at J, with 17 bases between. Per the germline V gene, CDR1 is SGHKS and CDR2 is YYEKEE (reference sequence). The CDR3 covers 13 residues. CDR3 protein: CASSLRQASLEYF. The CDR3 nucleotides read TGTGCCAGCAGCTTACGACAGGCCAGTTTGGAGTACTTC. Full variable domain (rest looked up from reference TRBV5-5 and TRBJ2-4): DAGVTQSPTHLIKTRGQQVTLRCSPISGHKSVSWYQQVLGQGPQFIFQYYEKEERGRGNFPDRFSARQFPNYSSELNVNALLLGDSALYLCASSLRQASLEYFGAGTRLSVL.

The chain is built from TRBV9 and TRBJ2-2; D not certain. V lost 3 bases and J lost 0, with 15 bases in between. Germline lookup yields CDR1 SGDLS and CDR2 YYNGEE. This CDR3 is built from 17 residues. CDR3 in DNA: TGTGCCAGCAGCGCCCTCCCCGGGTCCCCGAACACCGGGGAGCTGTTTTTT. Protein sequence: CASSALPGSPNTGELFF. Full variable domain (rest looked up from reference TRBV9 and TRBJ2-2): DSGVTQTPKHLITATGQRVTLRCSPRSGDLSVYWYQQSLDQGLQFLIQYYNGEERAKGNILERFSAQQFPDLHSELNLSSLELGDSALYFCASSALPGSPNTGELFFGEGSRLTVL.

This clone has just one count. The V and J genes are TRBV5-1 and TRBJ2-1, with 8 bases lining up with TRBD1. The germline V gene has CDR1 SGHRS and CDR2 YFSETQ. This CDR3 is 15 amino acids long. Trimming took 2 bases from V and 4 from J; bases not matched to a gene: 5. CDR3 nucleotide sequence: TGCGCCAGCAGCTTCACCTGGGACAGGTACAATGAGCAGTTCTTC. Its protein is CASSFTWDRYNEQFF.

The chain joins TRBV7-9 to TRBJ2-6; 8 nucleotides match TRBD1. The CDR3 has 14 residues. V lost 1 base, J lost 17 bases, and 10 bases stayed unmatched. Germline assignment: CDR1 SEHNR and CDR2 FQNEAQ (reference sequence). The CDR3 reads CASSLGDRPQTMTF. The DNA for the CDR3 is TGTGCCAGCAGCTTAGGGGACAGGCCCCAAACGATGACTTTC.

The chain recombines TRBV6-2 or TRBV6-3 with TRBJ2-5; 7 bases align to TRBD2. This CDR3 comprises 17 residues. The V gene end was trimmed by 0 bases and the J gene end by 0 bases; junction bases not matched to a gene: 7. CDR1 MNHEY and CDR2 SVGEGT come from the germline V gene. The CDR3 DNA follows: TGTGCCAGCAGTTACTCGATGTGGGGGGGGTACCAAGAGACCCAGTACTTC. Translated: CASSYSMWGGYQETQYF.

This chain uses TRBV5-1 with TRBJ1-1, with a possible D match to TRBD1 (5 bases). V lost 4 bases to trimming and J lost 1 base, with 17 bases between them. The CDR3 consists of 16 residues. Germline V gene sequence: CDR1 SGHRS, CDR2 YFSETQ. The CDR3 DNA sequence: TGCGCCAGCAGCCCCTTTAACATCGGGGGGAACACTGAAGCTTTCTTT. Protein product: CASSPFNIGGNTEAFF.

The V and J genes are TRBV3-1 (or the pseudogene TRBV3-2) and TRBJ2-3, with 8 bases lining up with TRBD2. V was pared by 0 bases and J by 1 base, with 6 bases of the junction left unmatched. The CDR3 is 17 residues long. Per germline, CDR1 LGHDT and CDR2 YNNKEL (reference sequence). The CDR3 nucleotides are TGTGCCAGCAGCCAAGAGTGGGCTAGCGGGCGCACAGATACGCAGTATTTT. Its translation: CASSQEWASGRTDTQYF.

The chain uses TRBV30 and TRBJ1-5; D might be TRBD1 (5 bases). The CDR3 totals 13 residues. Germline V lookup: CDR1 GTSNPN, CDR2 SVGIG (reference sequence). The ends were cut back, 4 bases at V and 4 bases at J, with 11 bases in the middle. The CDR3 is CAWTLGGNQPQHF. The DNA for the CDR3 is TGTGCCTGGACGTTGGGGGGGAATCAGCCCCAGCATTTT.

V is TRBV5-1 and J is TRBJ1-3; 8 bases map to TRBD1. The V gene end was trimmed by 0 bases and the J gene end by 4 bases; junction bases not matched to a gene: 9. Germline CDR1 reads SGHRS; CDR2 reads YFSETQ. The CDR3 extends over 17 amino acids. The CDR3: CASSLGDRRSTGNTIYF. CDR3 DNA sequence: TGCGCCAGCAGCTTGGGGGACAGGCGGAGTACCGGAAACACCATATATTTT.

The chain links TRBV12-5 to TRBJ2-5, with 12 bases aligning to TRBD2. The CDR3 sequence is 16 residues long. Germline lookup yields CDR1 LGHNT and CDR2 FRNRAP. Trimming cost V 4 bases and J 5 bases; bases outside gene matches: 8. In DNA form, the CDR3 reads TGTGCTAGTGGTTCGCGGACTAGCGGGAAGTATGAGACCCAGTACTTC. It yields the protein CASGSRTSGKYETQYF.

The chain couples TRBV6-5 to TRBJ1-1; no firm D call. CDR3 size: 11 residues. Germline lookup yields CDR1 MNHEY and CDR2 SVGAGI. The V end lost 10 bases, the J end lost 0 bases, and 6 bases lay between the germline ends. CDR3 in DNA: TGTGCCACCGAGCTGAACACTGAAGCTTTCTTT. Translated: CATELNTEAFF.

This clone was recorded once. This chain links TRBV27 with TRBJ1-5; 10 bases agree with TRBD1. CDR1 is MNHEY, CDR2 SMNVEV, per germline (reference sequence). The CDR3 totals 17 residues. V shed 3 bases and J 5 bases; nucleotides not matched to a gene: 10. CDR3 sequence reads: CASSFRQGAPADQPQHF. In DNA, the CDR3 is TGTGCCAGCAGTTTCCGACAGGGGGCGCCCGCCGATCAGCCCCAGCATTTT.

V is TRBV7-2 and J is TRBJ2-4, with D maybe TRBD2 (6 bases). Trimming pared 2 bases from V and 3 bases from J, leaving 14 bases between. Germline V gene lookup returns CDR1 SGHTA and CDR2 FQGNSA. This CDR3 is built from 16 residues. The CDR3 coding sequence is TGTGCCAGCAGCTTATGGCCAGGGACTGGCAAAAACATTCAGTACTTC. Residues: CASSLWPGTGKNIQYF.